The 10 T cell receptor beta chains presented below share a single source sample, sequenced in a study of blood T cell repertoires in COVID-19. Using immunoSEQ multiplex PCR, the repertoire was profiled, and TCRdb retains in-frame clones only, with some absent. The data show 300,000 or so clones, about 85% seen once. The specimen was PBMCs or T cells enriched from blood (not recorded which). Source of these receptors: a woman in her twenties or thirties who had recovered from COVID-19.

This rearrangement joins TRBV6-6 to TRBJ1-2; D ambiguous. CDR1 is MNHNY, CDR2 SVGAGI, per germline (reference sequence). The CDR3 consists of 12 residues. V lost 7 bases and J lost 8, with 14 bases in between. CDR3 nucleotides: TGTGCCAGCACCAAACTGGAGGGAGGCTACACCTTC. It encodes CASTKLEGGYTF.

This clone was detected only a few times. The chain carries TRBV11-2 and TRBJ1-2; D is possibly TRBD1 (6 bases). Looked up from germline, CDR1 is SGHAT and CDR2 is FQNNGV. The germline V and J ends were trimmed by 4 bases and 4 bases, with 25 bases remaining between them. The CDR3 length is 18 residues. The chain's CDR3 is CASSSIRGGGPAGYGYTF. The CDR3 DNA reads as TGTGCCAGCAGCTCGATACGGGGTGGGGGCCCGGCGGGCTATGGCTACACCTTC.

V is TRBV30 and J is TRBJ2-2; D ambiguous. Germline V gene lookup returns CDR1 GTSNPN and CDR2 SVGIG (reference sequence). The CDR3 consists of 12 residues. Trimming cost V 3 bases and J 2 bases, with 4 bases left between them. CDR3 sequence reads: CAWSQNTGELFF. CDR3 in DNA: TGTGCCTGGAGCCAAAACACCGGGGAGCTGTTTTTT.

The chain combines TRBV10-2 with TRBJ1-1; no firm D call. V shed 4 bases and J shed 6 bases, with 6 bases lying between them. The CDR3 is made up of 11 amino acids. Germline values: CDR1 WSHSY, CDR2 SAAADI. CDR3 in DNA: TGCGCCAGCAGTGTCGGGGCTGAAGCTTTCTTT. Residues: CASSVGAEAFF.

The V gene is TRBV18, the J gene TRBJ2-7; D perhaps matches TRBD2 (6 bases). V was pared by 3 bases and J by 2 bases, with 11 bases between. The CDR3 runs 14 residues. In germline, CDR1 is KGHSH, CDR2 LQKENI. CDR3 in DNA: TGTGCCAGCTCACCGGGACTTACGGCCTACGAGCAGTACTTC. Encoded protein: CASSPGLTAYEQYF.

V is TRBV3-1 (or the pseudogene TRBV3-2) and J is TRBJ1-1, with D perhaps TRBD1 (5 bases). V was trimmed by 4 bases and J by 0 bases, leaving 9 bases between them. The CDR3 is made up of 14 amino acids. Per germline, CDR1 LGHDT and CDR2 YNNKEL (reference sequence). CDR3 nucleotide sequence: TGTGCCAGCAGCCTGGACATCATGAACACTGAAGCTTTCTTT. Its protein product is CASSLDIMNTEAFF.

This chain uses TRBV30 with TRBJ2-7; D is possibly TRBD1 (5 bases). Trimming pared 1 base from V and 5 bases from J, leaving 12 bases between. The CDR3 totals 13 residues. Germline assignment: CDR1 GTSNPN and CDR2 SVGIG (reference sequence). This CDR3 is CAWSAQGIDEQYF. CDR3 in DNA: TGTGCCTGGAGTGCTCAGGGCATCGACGAGCAGTACTTC.

This clone was seen a handful of times. CDR3 sequence: CAISEGAGDAYGYTF. Here the CDR3 DNA reads TGTGCCATCAGTGAGGGAGCAGGGGATGCCTATGGCTACACCTTC. The J gene is TRBJ1-2, the V gene TRBV10-3; possibly TRBD1 for D (6 bases). With 2 bases removed from V and 4 bases from J, the gap between germline ends came to 14 bases. The germline CDR1 and CDR2 sequences are ENHRY and SYGVKD. The CDR3 runs 15 residues.

CDR3 region: CASSFTGSGGGYTF. DNA for the CDR3: TGCGCCAGCAGCTTCACAGGGAGTGGGGGCGGCTACACCTTC. The chain carries TRBV5-1 and TRBJ1-2; D might be TRBD1 (6 bases). CDR3 size: 14 residues. The germline CDR1 and CDR2 sequences are SGHRS and YFSETQ. V gave up 2 bases and J gave up 8 bases, with 16 bases separating them.

In this sample, this clone turned up once. In DNA, the CDR3 is TGTGCCAGCAGCAGACAGGGGACTGAAGCTTTCTTT. This codes for CASSRQGTEAFF. The chain carries TRBV28 and TRBJ1-1; TRBD1 agrees at 8 bases. This CDR3 has 12 amino acids. Germline V gene lookup returns CDR1 MDHEN and CDR2 SYDVKM. Germline trimming cut 6 bases from V and 5 bases from J; bases unmatched to any gene: 2.